The source of this T cell receptor (beta chain) is a study of human T cells and chemical hapten exposure. Indicated time point: patch test 2, 6 weeks after DPC sensitization. Sample treatment: therapeutic diphenylcyclopropenone sensitization with weekly scalp DPC. Worth noting for this clonotype: A much larger clone sits a single nucleotide away, making a read error possible.

From germline, CDR1 is KGHSH and CDR2 LQKENI. The CDR3 has 12 amino acids. TCRdb reprocessed the RACE reads via MiXCR and lists one record per CDR3 protein. This sample has approximately 350,000 distinct CDR3 sequences, with 6% to 7% found just once. This specimen was whole blood, taken in connection with sensitization to the hapten diphenylcyclopropenone (DPC). The chain links TRBV18 to TRBJ1-1; D is unclear. This TCR came from a woman younger than 35 with alopecia areata. Some clones in this sample may be carry-over from other donors' samples. The CDR3 loop is CASSRKEAEVFF. The CDR3 DNA reads as TGTGCCAGCTCACGAAAGGAAGCAGAAGTTTTCTTT.